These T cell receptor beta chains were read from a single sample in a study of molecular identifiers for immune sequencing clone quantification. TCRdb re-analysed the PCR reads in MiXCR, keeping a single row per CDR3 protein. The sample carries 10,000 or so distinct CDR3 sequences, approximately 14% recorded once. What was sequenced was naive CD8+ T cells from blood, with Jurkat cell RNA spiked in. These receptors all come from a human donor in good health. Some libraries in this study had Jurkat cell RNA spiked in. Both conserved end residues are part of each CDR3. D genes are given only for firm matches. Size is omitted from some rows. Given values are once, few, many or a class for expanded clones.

CDR3aa: CASSQARVGGDTQYF; CDR3nt: TGTGCCAGCAGCCAAGCAAGAGTTGGGGGAGATACGCAGTATTTT; abundance: few; d_gene: -; v_gene: TRBV3-1; j_gene: TRBJ2-3
CDR3aa: CSARAGDKNIQYF; CDR3nt: TGCAGTGCTAGAGCAGGTGACAAAAACATTCAGTACTTC; abundance: medium-sized; d_gene: -; v_gene: TRBV20-1; j_gene: TRBJ2-4
CDR3aa: CASSLAGGTEAFF; CDR3nt: TGTGCCAGCAGTTTAGCGGGCGGCACTGAAGCTTTCTTT; abundance: medium-sized; d_gene: -; v_gene: TRBV12-3/TRBV12-4; j_gene: TRBJ1-1
CDR3aa: CAGSQSWGYEQYF; CDR3nt: TGCGCCGGCAGCCAATCGTGGGGTTACGAGCAGTACTTC; abundance: -; d_gene: -; v_gene: TRBV4-3; j_gene: TRBJ2-7
CDR3aa: CASSPNSDRNRGQYF; CDR3nt: TGCGCCAGCAGCCCAAACTCGGACAGGAACCGGGGTCAGTACTTC; abundance: many; d_gene: TRBD1; v_gene: TRBV4-3; j_gene: TRBJ2-4
CDR3aa: CSAGTSETNEQYF; CDR3nt: TGCAGTGCTGGGACTAGCGAAACCAACGAGCAGTACTTC; abundance: many; d_gene: TRBD2; v_gene: TRBV20-1; j_gene: TRBJ2-7
CDR3aa: CASSLFRSGRGADTQYF; CDR3nt: TGTGCCAGCAGCTTATTCCGTAGCGGGAGGGGGGCCGATACGCAGTATTTT; abundance: medium-sized; d_gene: TRBD2; v_gene: TRBV6-2/TRBV6-3; j_gene: TRBJ2-3
CDR3aa: CASSKTLSGEQFF; CDR3nt: TGCGCCAGCAGCAAGACTCTCTCAGGGGAGCAGTTCTTC; abundance: many; d_gene: -; v_gene: TRBV4-3; j_gene: TRBJ2-1
CDR3aa: CASSLGGHSTDTQYF; CDR3nt: TGTGCCAGCAGCTTGGGTGGACATTCCACAGATACGCAGTATTTT; abundance: medium-sized; d_gene: -; v_gene: TRBV11-1; j_gene: TRBJ2-3
CDR3aa: CSVEDGDKGGSYEQYF; CDR3nt: TGCAGCGTTGAGGACGGGGACAAGGGGGGCTCCTACGAGCAGTACTTC; abundance: many; d_gene: -; v_gene: TRBV29-1; j_gene: TRBJ2-7
CDR3aa: CASSYYGNQPQHF; CDR3nt: TGTGCCAGCAGTTACTATGGTAATCAGCCCCAGCATTTT; abundance: many; d_gene: -; v_gene: TRBV6-2/TRBV6-3; j_gene: TRBJ1-5
CDR3aa: CASSLVVAMSTDTQYF; CDR3nt: TGTGCCAGCAGCTTAGTTGTAGCTATGAGCACAGATACGCAGTATTTT; abundance: medium-sized; d_gene: -; v_gene: TRBV7-8; j_gene: TRBJ2-3
CDR3aa: CAGWDTYLGETQYF; CDR3nt: TGTGCCGGTTGGGACACATACCTGGGGGAGACCCAGTACTTC; abundance: medium-sized; d_gene: -; v_gene: TRBV30; j_gene: TRBJ2-5
CDR3aa: CSVEDPSSYEQYF; CDR3nt: TGCAGCGTCGAGGACCCGAGCTCCTACGAGCAGTACTTC; abundance: medium-sized; d_gene: -; v_gene: TRBV29-1; j_gene: TRBJ2-7
CDR3aa: CASSYSRAGNQPQHF; CDR3nt: TGTGCCAGCAGTTACTCCAGGGCGGGCAATCAGCCCCAGCATTTT; abundance: many; d_gene: -; v_gene: TRBV6-5; j_gene: TRBJ1-5
CDR3aa: CASSPRTGGGETQYF; CDR3nt: TGTGCCAGCAGCCCGCGGACAGGGGGCGGTGAGACCCAGTACTTC; abundance: many; d_gene: TRBD1; v_gene: TRBV7-7; j_gene: TRBJ2-5
CDR3aa: CASSLLETSGAGELFF; CDR3nt: TGTGCCAGCAGTTTGTTGGAGACTAGCGGAGCCGGGGAGCTGTTTTTT; abundance: medium-sized; d_gene: TRBD2; v_gene: TRBV27; j_gene: TRBJ2-2
CDR3aa: CASSWYVGGPDEQFF; CDR3nt: TGTGCCAGCAGCTGGTACGTGGGGGGCCCCGATGAGCAGTTCTTC; abundance: many; d_gene: -; v_gene: TRBV7-9; j_gene: TRBJ2-1
CDR3aa: CASSSGPGTDTQYF; CDR3nt: TGTGCCAGCAGCTCTGGGCCCGGCACAGATACGCAGTATTTT; abundance: medium-sized; d_gene: -; v_gene: TRBV11-2; j_gene: TRBJ2-3
CDR3aa: CASKVERGAEQYF; CDR3nt: TGTGCCAGCAAGGTTGAGCGGGGAGCCGAGCAGTACTTC; abundance: many; d_gene: TRBD2; v_gene: TRBV7-2; j_gene: TRBJ2-7
CDR3aa: CASSSTGEYYEQYF; CDR3nt: TGTGCCAGCAGCTCCACAGGGGAGTATTACGAGCAGTACTTC; abundance: many; d_gene: TRBD1; v_gene: TRBV7-8; j_gene: TRBJ2-7
CDR3aa: CASRGLAGQGEFF; CDR3nt: TGTGCCAGCAGAGGACTAGCGGGGCAAGGGGAGTTCTTC; abundance: many; d_gene: TRBD2; v_gene: TRBV27; j_gene: TRBJ2-1
CDR3aa: CASSSLDRGSAGELFF; CDR3nt: TGTGCCAGCAGCTCTCTCGACAGGGGTTCAGCCGGGGAGCTGTTTTTT; abundance: medium-sized; d_gene: TRBD1; v_gene: TRBV7-9; j_gene: TRBJ2-2
CDR3aa: CSARDTSGGPEETQYF; CDR3nt: TGCAGTGCTAGAGATACTAGCGGGGGCCCAGAAGAGACCCAGTACTTC; abundance: medium-sized; d_gene: TRBD2; v_gene: TRBV20-1; j_gene: TRBJ2-5
CDR3aa: CASSYRDGYNEQFF; CDR3nt: TGCGCCAGCAGCTACCGGGACGGTTACAATGAGCAGTTCTTC; abundance: -; d_gene: -; v_gene: TRBV4-3; j_gene: TRBJ2-1
CDR3aa: CSARGQGSYEQYF; CDR3nt: TGCAGTGCTCGGGGACAGGGATCCTACGAGCAGTACTTC; abundance: medium-sized; d_gene: TRBD1; v_gene: TRBV20-1; j_gene: TRBJ2-7
CDR3aa: CASSPGQTATHEQLFF; CDR3nt: TGTGCCAGCAGCCCGGGACAAACGGCAACTCATGAACAACTGTTTTTT; abundance: -; d_gene: -; v_gene: TRBV7-9; j_gene: TRBJ1-4